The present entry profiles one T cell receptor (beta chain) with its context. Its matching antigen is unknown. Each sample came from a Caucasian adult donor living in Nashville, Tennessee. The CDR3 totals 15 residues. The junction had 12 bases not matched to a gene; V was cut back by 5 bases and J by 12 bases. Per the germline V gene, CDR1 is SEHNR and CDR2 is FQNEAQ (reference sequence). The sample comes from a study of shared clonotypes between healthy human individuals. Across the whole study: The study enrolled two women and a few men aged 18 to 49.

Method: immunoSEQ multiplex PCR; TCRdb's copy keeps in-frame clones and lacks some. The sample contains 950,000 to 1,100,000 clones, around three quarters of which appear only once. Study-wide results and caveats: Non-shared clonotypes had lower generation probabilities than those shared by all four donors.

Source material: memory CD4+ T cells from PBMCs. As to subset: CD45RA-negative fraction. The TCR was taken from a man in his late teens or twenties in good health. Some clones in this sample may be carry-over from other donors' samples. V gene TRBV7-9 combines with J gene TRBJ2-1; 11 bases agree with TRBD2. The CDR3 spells CASSQHGTSGFLQFF. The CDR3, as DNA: TGTGCCAGCAGCCAACACGGGACTAGCGGTTTTTTGCAGTTCTTC. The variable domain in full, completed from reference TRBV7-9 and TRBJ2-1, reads DTGVSQNPRHKITKRGQNVTFRCDPISEHNRLYWYRQTLGQGPEFLTYFQNEAQLEKSRLLSDRFSAERPKGSFSTLEIQRTEQGDSAMYLCASSQHGTSGFLQFFGPGTRLTVL.